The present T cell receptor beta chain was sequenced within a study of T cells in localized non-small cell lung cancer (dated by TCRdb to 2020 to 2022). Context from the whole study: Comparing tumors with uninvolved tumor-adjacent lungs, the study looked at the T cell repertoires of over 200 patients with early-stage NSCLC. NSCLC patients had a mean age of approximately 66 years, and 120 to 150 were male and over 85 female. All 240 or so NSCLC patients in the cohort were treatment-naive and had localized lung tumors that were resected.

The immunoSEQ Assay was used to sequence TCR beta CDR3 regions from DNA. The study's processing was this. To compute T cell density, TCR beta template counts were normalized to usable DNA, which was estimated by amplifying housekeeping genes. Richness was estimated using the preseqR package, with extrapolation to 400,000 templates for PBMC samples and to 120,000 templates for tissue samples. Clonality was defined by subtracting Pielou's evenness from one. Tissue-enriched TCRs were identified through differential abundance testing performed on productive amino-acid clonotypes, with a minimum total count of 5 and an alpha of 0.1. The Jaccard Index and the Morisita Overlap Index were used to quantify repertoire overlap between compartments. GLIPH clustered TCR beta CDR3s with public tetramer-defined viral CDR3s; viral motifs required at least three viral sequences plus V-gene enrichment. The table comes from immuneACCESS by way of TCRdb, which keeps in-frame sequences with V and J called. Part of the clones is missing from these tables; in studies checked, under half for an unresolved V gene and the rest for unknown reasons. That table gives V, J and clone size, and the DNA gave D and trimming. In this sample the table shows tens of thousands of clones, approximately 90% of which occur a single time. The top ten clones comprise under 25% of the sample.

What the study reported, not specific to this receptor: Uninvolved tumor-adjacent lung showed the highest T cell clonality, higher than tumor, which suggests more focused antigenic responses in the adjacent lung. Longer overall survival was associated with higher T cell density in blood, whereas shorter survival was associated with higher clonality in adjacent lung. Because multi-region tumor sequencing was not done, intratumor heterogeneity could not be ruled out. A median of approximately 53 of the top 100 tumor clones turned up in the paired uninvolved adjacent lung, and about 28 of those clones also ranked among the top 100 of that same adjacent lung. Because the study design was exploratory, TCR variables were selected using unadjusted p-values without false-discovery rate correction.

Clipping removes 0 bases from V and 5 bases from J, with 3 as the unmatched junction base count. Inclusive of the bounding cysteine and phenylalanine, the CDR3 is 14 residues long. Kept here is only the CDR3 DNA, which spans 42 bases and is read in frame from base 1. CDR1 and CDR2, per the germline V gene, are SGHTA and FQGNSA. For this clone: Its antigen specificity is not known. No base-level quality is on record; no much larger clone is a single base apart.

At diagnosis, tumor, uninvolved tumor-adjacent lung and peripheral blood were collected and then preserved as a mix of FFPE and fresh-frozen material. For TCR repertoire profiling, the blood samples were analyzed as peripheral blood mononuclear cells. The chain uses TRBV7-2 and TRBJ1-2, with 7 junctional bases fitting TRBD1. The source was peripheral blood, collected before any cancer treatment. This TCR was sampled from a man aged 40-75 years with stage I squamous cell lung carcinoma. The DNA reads TGTGCCAGCAGCTTAGCAGGGGGCGCGTATGGCTACACCTTC. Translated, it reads CASSLAGGAYGYTF.